This TCR beta chain derives from a study of T cell clonotyping in hematopoietic cell transplantation. Study findings and constraints: CD4 and CD8 repertoire contributions could not be separated without sorting. Few recipient clonotypes overlapped donors; over 95% were de novo at given depth. Pathologically expanded recipient clonotypes increased progressively from day 30 to day 180 as diversity fell. Broader posttransplant TCR repertoire diversity was predicted by graft donor and pretransplant recipient Inverse Simpson Index values.

The CDR3 extends over 16 amino acids. Trimming took 1 base from V and 2 from J, leaving 12 bases between them. Germline V gene lookup returns CDR1 MGHRA and CDR2 YSYEKL. Assay used: immunoSEQ multiplex PCR; TCRdb lists only in-frame clones, some missing. The sample gives approximately 42,000 clones, nearly 97% of which show up once; almost 0.95% is in the top ten. Points on this clone: The antigen is not known.

The sequenced sample consisted of peripheral blood mononuclear cells. The chain is built from TRBV4-1 and TRBJ1-5, with D tentatively TRBD1 (6 bases). The sequence derives from a man aged 30 to 39 in good health. Some clones in this sample may be carry-over from other donors' samples. The CDR3, as DNA: TGCGCCAGCAGCCAAGTGGCGCAGGGGCGCAATCAGCCCCAGCATTTT. It yields the protein CASSQVAQGRNQPQHF.